Below are 14 T cell receptor beta chains sequenced from a single sample in a study of blood T cells in healthy people across ages. Primers used in a second PCR of roughly 6 to 12 cycles were a sample-barcoded 5' primer and a J-beta primer mix. TCRdb reprocessed the 5' RACE reads with MiXCR, giving one entry per CDR3 protein. Altogether about 620,000 distinct CDR3 sequences are present, around 50% being singletons, with the ten largest covering roughly 14%. The sequencing input was blood. Receptors originate from a woman at least 80 years old in good health.

The chain links TRBV6-5 to TRBJ2-1; 12 nucleotides align to TRBD1. V was pared by 7 bases and J by 13 bases, with 14 bases of the junction left unmatched. The V gene's germline CDR1 is MNHEY and CDR2 SVGAGI. This CDR3 comprises 15 residues. The CDR3 sequence: CASKEGQGAFETQFF. DNA for the CDR3: TGTGCCAGCAAGGAGGGACAGGGGGCCTTCGAGACCCAGTTCTTC.

This clonotype was observed many times. V gene TRBV5-5 combines with J gene TRBJ2-1; possibly TRBD2 for D (5 bases). Per germline, CDR1 SGHKS and CDR2 YYEKEE (reference sequence). The CDR3 runs to 15 residues. The germline V and J ends were trimmed by 0 bases and 12 bases, with 19 bases remaining between them. CDR3 in amino acids: CASSLGLAFGSAQFF. The CDR3 coding sequence is TGTGCCAGCAGCTTGGGGCTAGCATTCGGGTCTGCGCAGTTCTTC.

This clonotype was seen many times. The V call is TRBV5-1, the J call TRBJ2-1, with D possibly being TRBD1 or TRBD2 (6 bases each). The germline V gene encodes CDR1 SGHRS and CDR2 YFSETQ. The CDR3 runs to 14 residues. V lost 7 bases and J lost 9, with 20 bases in between. Here the CDR3 reads CASAGIGGSIEQFF. In nucleotides, the CDR3 is TGCGCCAGCGCAGGGATAGGGGGGTCTATTGAGCAGTTCTTC. Based on the CDR3 plus reference TRBV5-1 and TRBJ2-1, the full variable domain is KAGVTQTPRYLIKTRGQQVTLSCSPISGHRSVSWYQQTPGQGLQFLFEYFSETQRNKGNFPGRFSGRQFSNSRSEMNVSTLELGDSALYLCASAGIGGSIEQFFGPGTRLTVL.

This clonotype was detected many times. The chain couples TRBV24-1 to TRBJ2-1; possibly TRBD2 for D (6 bases). The CDR3 spans 13 residues. V lost 9 bases and J 0 bases, leaving 8 bases between the germline ends. Germline CDR1 KGHDR, CDR2 SFDVKD. CDR3 in amino acids: CATGGISYNEQFF. CDR3 coding DNA: TGTGCCACCGGGGGGATCTCCTACAATGAGCAGTTCTTC.

In its sample, this clonotype was seen once. This may come from a read error, since a much larger clone is one base off. This chain links TRBV6-2 or TRBV6-3 with TRBJ1-4, with unresolved D. The germline V gene encodes CDR1 MNHEY and CDR2 SVGEGT. The CDR3 covers 15 residues. The CDR3: CTSSDLGITNEKLFF. The CDR3 coding sequence is TGTACCAGCAGTGATCTCGGGATCACTAATGAAAAACTGTTTTTT.

V and J are TRBV29-1 and TRBJ1-4; weak D call: TRBD1 (5 bases). The length of the CDR3 is 14 residues. V lost 5 bases, J lost 8 bases, and 18 bases lay in between. Germline CDR1 and CDR2: SQVTM and ANQGSEA. The DNA for the CDR3 is TGCAGCGTTTTCTCTGGGGCATTGGGGGAAAAACTGTTTTTT. It translates to CSVFSGALGEKLFF.

The V call is TRBV5-6, the J call TRBJ2-7; D gene ambiguous. V lost 1 base and J 7 bases, leaving 9 bases between the germline ends. The CDR3 length is 12 residues. The germline gives CDR1 SGHDT, CDR2 YYEEEE. The CDR3 here is CASSLNTDEQYF. CDR3 in DNA: TGTGCCAGCAGCTTGAATACAGATGAGCAGTACTTC.

This clonotype appeared once. The chain uses TRBV12-3 or TRBV12-4 and TRBJ1-1; the match to TRBD1 covers 10 bases. The CDR3 is made up of 16 amino acids. Trimming removed 6 bases from V and 8 bases from J; junction bases left unmatched: 15. In DNA form, the CDR3 reads TGTGCCAGCAGACTTGATTTGGGACAGGGGATGGTCGAAGCTTTCTTT. The encoded protein is CASRLDLGQGMVEAFF.

The chain is built from TRBV12-3 or TRBV12-4 and TRBJ1-6; D not resolved. The CDR3 loop spans 14 amino acids. Trimming pared 6 bases from V and 6 bases from J, leaving 12 bases between. The DNA of the CDR3 is TGTGCCAGCAGCCCGGACGGACCTAATTCACCCCTCCACTTT. It codes for CASSPDGPNSPLHF.

This clonotype appeared a few times. The chain uses TRBV29-1 and TRBJ1-1, with D hard to call. The V gene lost 2 bases and the J gene lost 11 bases, with 18 bases spanning the gap. The length of the CDR3 is 13 residues. Germline V gives CDR1 SQVTM, CDR2 ANQGSEA. In nucleotides, the CDR3 is TGCAGCGTTGAAAGCGCCACATCATATGTGGCTTTCTTT. Amino acids: CSVESATSYVAFF.

This clonotype was seen ten or more times. The gene calls are TRBV20-1 and TRBJ1-2, with unresolved D. CDR3 length equals 14 residues. Trimming took off 0 bases at V and 2 bases at J, with 10 bases between the two ends. Germline-derived CDR1 and CDR2 are DFQATT and SNEGSKA (reference sequence). The CDR3 spells CSARDHGRNYGYTF. The CDR3 nucleotides are TGCAGTGCTAGAGACCACGGACGGAACTATGGCTACACCTTC.

This chain links TRBV24-1 with TRBJ1-2; no clear D gene. The CDR3 runs 15 residues. V lost 4 bases and J 5 bases, leaving 16 bases between the germline ends. The V gene's germline CDR1 is KGHDR and CDR2 SFDVKD. CDR3 residues: CATSDDGRAPYGYTF. The CDR3 DNA is TGTGCCACCAGTGACGATGGGAGAGCCCCTTATGGCTACACCTTC.

This clonotype has a handful of counts. V usage is TRBV12-3 or TRBV12-4 and J usage is TRBJ1-1; D ambiguous. The CDR3 has 13 residues. V was pared by 5 bases and J by 1 base, with 8 bases between. CDR3 residues: CASSVGTNTEAFF. CDR3 nucleotides: TGTGCCAGCAGTGTTGGCACGAACACTGAAGCTTTCTTT.

This clonotype was recorded at least ten times. The chain combines TRBV18 with TRBJ2-7, with D unclear. This CDR3 region has 13 residues. The V gene's germline CDR1 is KGHSH and CDR2 LQKENI. Trimming took 3 bases from V and 4 from J, leaving 10 bases between them. The CDR3 DNA reads TGTGCCAGCTCACCGGTTGTCTTTTACGAGCAGTACTTC. Protein: CASSPVVFYEQYF.